The 17 T cell receptor beta chains below come from one sample, sequenced in a study of blood T cell repertoires in COVID-19. This table comes from immunoSEQ multiplex PCR, and its TCRdb copy is limited to in-frame clones, with some not included. The sample has approximately 300,000 clones, around 90% seen once. Input material: peripheral blood. These receptors were taken from a woman in her thirties with COVID-19, enrolled during active disease.

The rearrangement links TRBV30 to TRBJ1-3, with 9 bases matching TRBD1. Trimming cost V 5 bases and J 5 bases; bases outside gene matches: 4. The CDR3 sequence is 13 residues long. The germline V gene encodes CDR1 GTSNPN and CDR2 SVGIG (reference sequence). CDR3 sequence reads: CAWGTGNRNTIYF. The CDR3 DNA is TGTGCCTGGGGGACAGGGAATAGAAACACCATATATTTT.

The DNA for the CDR3 is TGTGCCAGCAGCTTTGGGACTAGCGGGAGATTCACAGATACGCAGTATTTT. This gives the protein CASSFGTSGRFTDTQYF. The genes are TRBV7-2 and TRBJ2-3, with 14 bases matching TRBD2. This CDR3 region has 17 residues. The junction had 4 bases not matched to a gene; V was cut back by 3 bases and J by 2 bases. Germline V gene sequence: CDR1 SGHTA, CDR2 FQGNSA.

The CDR3 nucleotides are TGTGCCAGCAGCTCCTACACGGGGACTGAAGCTTTCTTT. It is translated as CASSSYTGTEAFF. The chain combines TRBV11-3 with TRBJ1-1; D is unresolved. CDR1 is SGHNT, CDR2 YENEEA, per germline. The CDR3 runs 13 residues. Trimming cost V 4 bases and J 5 bases, with 11 bases left between them.

J is TRBJ2-1 and V is TRBV5-4; a weak D match, TRBD1 (6 bases). Germline CDR1 reads SGHNT; CDR2 reads YYREEE (reference sequence). V was trimmed by 3 bases and J by 8 bases, leaving 12 bases between them. This CDR3 has 13 amino acids. This chain's CDR3 is CASSSRDIYEQFF. The CDR3 nucleotides are TGTGCCAGCAGCTCCCGGGACATCTATGAGCAGTTCTTC.

This chain joins TRBV10-3 and TRBJ1-2; no clear D. Germline CDR1 and CDR2: ENHRY and SYGVKD. The germline V and J ends were trimmed by 2 bases and 4 bases, with 14 bases remaining between them. The length of the CDR3 is 15 residues. CDR3 protein: CAISERTTSTYGYTF. The CDR3 nucleotides are TGTGCCATCAGTGAGAGGACTACCTCGACCTATGGCTACACCTTC.

This chain joins TRBV6-5 and TRBJ2-1, with 8 nucleotides matching TRBD2. V trimming: 5 bases; J trimming: 9 bases; junction bases outside the gene matches: 9. Germline CDR1 is MNHEY and CDR2 is SVGAGI. This CDR3 spans 14 amino acids. CDR3 in DNA: TGTGCCAGCAGTATGAGCGGGAGTTCCCGTGAGCAGTTCTTC. It codes for CASSMSGSSREQFF.

This chain links TRBV5-4 with TRBJ2-1, with TRBD2 matching over 13 bases. V trimming: 10 bases; J trimming: 9 bases; junction bases outside the gene matches: 10. Looked up from germline, CDR1 is SGHNT and CDR2 is YYREEE (reference sequence). This CDR3 contains 14 residues. The CDR3 coding sequence is TGTGCCCGAAGAGGACTAGCGGGAGAGGGTGAGCAGTTCTTC. Residues: CARRGLAGEGEQFF.

The chain employs TRBV5-6 and TRBJ2-7; TRBD2 agrees at 14 bases. The CDR3 is 19 amino acids. Per the germline V gene, CDR1 is SGHDT and CDR2 is YYEEEE. V was pared by 4 bases and J by 2 bases, with 14 bases of the junction left unmatched. The CDR3 region is CASSSTGTSGREVPYEQYF. Here the CDR3 DNA reads TGTGCCAGCAGCAGTACCGGGACTAGCGGGAGAGAGGTTCCCTACGAGCAGTACTTC.

The J gene is TRBJ2-4, the V gene TRBV4-1; TRBD1 is a possible D gene (6 bases). This CDR3 is built from 17 residues. Germline V CDR1 and CDR2: MGHRA, YSYEKL. V was pared by 0 bases and J by 4 bases, with 16 bases between. The CDR3 DNA reads as TGCGCCAGCAGCCAAGAGAACACAGGGAATAGAAAAAACATTCAGTACTTC. Protein: CASSQENTGNRKNIQYF.

This sequence joins TRBV29-1 and TRBJ1-1, with a possible D match to TRBD1 (6 bases). CDR3 length: 12 amino acids. Trimming took off 6 bases at V and 7 bases at J, with 15 bases between the two ends. The V gene's germline CDR1 is SQVTM and CDR2 ANQGSEA. CDR3 bases: TGCAGCGTGGGACACCGACCCAGTGAAGCTTTCTTT. Translated: CSVGHRPSEAFF.

V and J are TRBV27 and TRBJ1-2; 8 bases match TRBD1. The germline CDR1 and CDR2 sequences are MNHEY and SMNVEV (reference sequence). The CDR3 is made up of 14 amino acids. After removal of 3 bases from V and 4 bases from J, the junction contained 4 bases not matched to a gene. The CDR3 protein is CASSFTQGAYGYTF. DNA of the CDR3: TGTGCCAGCAGTTTCACCCAGGGGGCCTATGGCTACACCTTC.

The CDR3 DNA sequence: TGTGCCACGACCGACAGGAGCTCCTATAATTCACCCCTCCACTTT. This codes for CATTDRSSYNSPLHF. The V and J genes are TRBV24-1 and TRBJ1-6; D possibly corresponds to TRBD1 (6 bases). V was shortened by 10 bases and J by 0 bases, with 12 bases between the two germline ends. Germline CDR1 is KGHDR and CDR2 is SFDVKD. The CDR3 totals 15 residues.

This clone was detected only a few times. This chain uses TRBV30 with TRBJ2-1; maybe TRBD1 (6 bases). V lost 3 bases and J 10 bases, leaving 13 bases between the germline ends. From germline, CDR1 is GTSNPN and CDR2 SVGIG (reference sequence). This CDR3 is 12 amino acids long. The CDR3 nucleotides are TGTGCCTGGAGCAGGGGCCAACGGGAGCAGTTCTTC. Encoded protein: CAWSRGQREQFF.

This chain links TRBV19 with TRBJ1-6; 7 positions match TRBD1. The V gene's germline CDR1 is LNHDA and CDR2 SQIVND (reference sequence). This CDR3 comprises 13 residues. Trimming took 6 bases from V and 10 from J; bases not matched to a gene: 6. This chain's CDR3 is CASSDQGVSPLHF. The CDR3 nucleotides are TGTGCCAGTAGCGATCAGGGGGTATCACCCCTCCACTTT.

V usage is TRBV6-2 or TRBV6-3 and J usage is TRBJ2-3; a possible D gene is TRBD1 (5 bases). This CDR3 is 15 amino acids long. The ends were cut back, 5 bases at V and 5 bases at J, with 17 bases in the middle. Germline-derived CDR1 and CDR2 are MNHEY and SVGEGT. CDR3 sequence: CASSPPKGDEDTQYF. In DNA form, the CDR3 reads TGTGCCAGCAGTCCGCCCAAAGGGGATGAAGATACGCAGTATTTT.

The gene calls are TRBV5-1 and TRBJ2-3; TRBD2 agrees at 8 bases. V lost 7 bases to trimming and J lost 1 base; unmatched junction nucleotides: 11. CDR3 length: 16 residues. Germline lookup yields CDR1 SGHRS and CDR2 YFSETQ. The CDR3 sequence is CASGLNAAGGTDTQYF. The DNA for the CDR3 is TGCGCCAGCGGCCTCAACGCAGCGGGAGGCACAGATACGCAGTATTTT.

This clone was counted a few times. The chain carries TRBV3-1 (or the pseudogene TRBV3-2) and TRBJ2-7; 7 bases line up with TRBD2. CDR3 size: 15 residues. The germline gives CDR1 LGHDT, CDR2 YNNKEL (reference sequence). V gave up 2 bases and J gave up 1 base; unmatched junction bases: 5. The CDR3 DNA sequence: TGTGCCAGCAGCCAACCGCTAGCGGCATCCTACGAGCAGTACTTC. This sequence encodes CASSQPLAASYEQYF.